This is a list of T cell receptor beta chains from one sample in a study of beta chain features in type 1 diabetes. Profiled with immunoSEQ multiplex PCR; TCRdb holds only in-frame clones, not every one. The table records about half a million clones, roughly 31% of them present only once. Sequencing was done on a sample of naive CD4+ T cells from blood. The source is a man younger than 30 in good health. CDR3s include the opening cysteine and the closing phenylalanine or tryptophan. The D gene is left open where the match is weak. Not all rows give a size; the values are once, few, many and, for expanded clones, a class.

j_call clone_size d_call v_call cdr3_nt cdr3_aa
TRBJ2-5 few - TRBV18 TGTGCCAGCTCACCACAGGGCGAGACCCAGTACTTC CASSPQGETQYF
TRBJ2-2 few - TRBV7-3 TGTGCCAGCAGCCCCCAGAACACCGGGGAGCTGTTTTTT CASSPQNTGELFF
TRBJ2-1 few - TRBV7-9 TGTGCCAGCAGCTTCGGGAGAAGCTCCTACAATGAGCAGTTCTTC CASSFGRSSYNEQFF
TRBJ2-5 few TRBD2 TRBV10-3 TGTGCCATCGCTAGGACTAGCGGCCAAGAGACCCAGTACTTC CAIARTSGQETQYF
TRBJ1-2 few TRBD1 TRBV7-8 TGTGCCAGCAGCCCGCGGACAGGGGGCTATGGCTACACCTTC CASSPRTGGYGYTF
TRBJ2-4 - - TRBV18 TGTGCCAGCTCACCACCGGTTGGCAGACAGTACTTC CASSPPVGRQYF
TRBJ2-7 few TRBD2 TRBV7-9 TGTGCCAGCAGCTTGGAGACTAGCGGTGCCTACGAGCAGTACTTC CASSLETSGAYEQYF
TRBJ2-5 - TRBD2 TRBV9 TGTGCCAGCAGCGATGGACTAGCGGGAGACCCTCGGGAGACCCAGTACTTC CASSDGLAGDPRETQYF
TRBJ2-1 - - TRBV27 TGTGCCAGCAGTTTATCGAGTGGGTTTGAGCAGTTCTTC CASSLSSGFEQFF
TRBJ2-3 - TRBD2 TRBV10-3 TGTGCCATAAGACTAGCGGAGACAGATACGCAGTATTTT CAIRLAETDTQYF
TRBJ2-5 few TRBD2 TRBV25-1 TGTGCCAGCAGTCCCACCGGGAGGACACAAGAGACCCAGTACTTC CASSPTGRTQETQYF
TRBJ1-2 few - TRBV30 TGTGCCTGGAGTCCGGGACCTAGGGGCTACACCTTC CAWSPGPRGYTF
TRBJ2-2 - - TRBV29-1 TGCAGCGTGGAGGTCCCCCCAGGCACCGGGGAGCTGTTTTTT CSVEVPPGTGELFF
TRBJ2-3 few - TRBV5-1 TGCGCCAGCAGCTTAGGAGATACGCAGTATTTT CASSLGDTQYF
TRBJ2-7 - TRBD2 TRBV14 TGTGCCAGCAGCCAAGTCGGGAGGAGCTCCTACGAGCAGTACTTC CASSQVGRSSYEQYF
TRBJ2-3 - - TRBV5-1 TGCGCCAGCAGCCCAGCGGGTCTCACAGATACGCAGTATTTT CASSPAGLTDTQYF
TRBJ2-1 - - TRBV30 TGTGCCTGGACCGGGGAAAGCTCCTACAATGAGCAGTTCTTC CAWTGESSYNEQFF